The 10 T cell receptor beta chains presented below share a single source sample, sequenced in a study of blood T cell repertoires in COVID-19. Some clones are missing from TCRdb's copy, which holds only in-frame ones; the method was immunoSEQ multiplex PCR. The table has 150,000 to 200,000 clones, 93% seen once. Sequencing was performed on peripheral blood. Every receptor here comes from a woman aged 60 to 75 with COVID-19, enrolled during active disease.

This clone was recorded only once. The chain employs TRBV18 and TRBJ2-7; TRBD1 agrees at 7 bases. The CDR3 spans 15 residues. Germline CDR1 is KGHSH and CDR2 is LQKENI. V dropped 2 bases and J dropped 2; count of bases not matched to a gene: 6. The CDR3 here is CASSPRWQGAYEQYF. CDR3 in DNA: TGTGCCAGCTCACCAAGGTGGCAGGGGGCCTACGAGCAGTACTTC.

The gene calls are TRBV7-9 and TRBJ2-7; D possibly corresponds to TRBD1 (7 bases). The CDR3 sequence is 16 residues long. Germline CDR1 reads SEHNR; CDR2 reads FQNEAQ (reference sequence). With 0 bases removed from V and 2 bases from J, the gap between germline ends came to 14 bases. Written as DNA, the CDR3 is TGTGCCAGCAGCTTAGCCTCCAGGGGGGCGCCCTACGAGCAGTACTTC. The encoded protein is CASSLASRGAPYEQYF.

This rearrangement joins TRBV6-4 to TRBJ1-4, with D hard to call. Trimming took 6 bases from V and 5 from J, leaving 10 bases between them. Germline V gives CDR1 MRHNA, CDR2 SNTAGT. This CDR3 has 13 amino acids. This CDR3 reads CASRRRYNEKLFF. The CDR3, as DNA: TGTGCCAGCAGGCGGCGGTACAATGAAAAACTGTTTTTT.

The chain joins TRBV5-4 to TRBJ1-1; tentative D call: TRBD1 (6 bases). The germline gives CDR1 SGHNT, CDR2 YYREEE (reference sequence). The CDR3 is 13 residues long. V lost 3 bases to trimming and J lost 10 bases, with 16 bases between them. This CDR3 is CASSSTDRTGAFF. Written as DNA, the CDR3 is TGTGCCAGCAGCTCTACCGACAGGACGGGAGCTTTCTTT.

The genes are TRBV7-8 and TRBJ1-1, with D possibly matching TRBD1 (5 bases). Germline V gives CDR1 SGHVS, CDR2 FQNEAQ. The CDR3 length is 15 residues. V was cut by 0 bases and J by 0 bases, with 8 bases left in between. The CDR3 region is CASSLARQMNTEAFF. Here the CDR3 DNA reads TGTGCCAGCAGCTTAGCAAGACAGATGAACACTGAAGCTTTCTTT.

The CDR3 protein is CASSPRRLGLSNSPLHF. In DNA form, the CDR3 reads TGTGCCAGCAGCCCCCGGCGTCTGGGCTTATCGAATTCACCCCTCCACTTT. The V and J genes are TRBV7-6 and TRBJ1-6; D not resolved. The V gene's germline CDR1 is SGHVS and CDR2 FNYEAQ. The CDR3 covers 17 residues. Deletions cut 5 bases from V and 7 bases from J, with 21 bases between.

V usage is TRBV11-2 and J usage is TRBJ1-4; a weak D match, TRBD1 (5 bases). Germline assignment: CDR1 SGHAT and CDR2 FQNNGV. Trimming took off 5 bases at V and 4 bases at J, with 11 bases between the two ends. This CDR3 spans 14 amino acids. The CDR3 reads CASSPGSVNEKLFF. CDR3 sequence (DNA): TGTGCCAGCAGCCCAGGGTCGGTTAATGAAAAACTGTTTTTT.

CDR3 residues: CASSHPGLQGPEAFF. DNA of the CDR3: TGCGCCAGCAGTCACCCGGGACTCCAAGGACCTGAAGCTTTCTTT. The V call is TRBV23-1, the J call TRBJ1-1, with a tentative D call TRBD1 (5 bases). TRBV23-1 is an open reading frame, and its role is uncertain. The CDR3 consists of 15 residues. V lost 3 bases and J lost 6, with 17 bases in between.

The chain joins TRBV5-1 to TRBJ1-2; TRBD1 might be the D (5 bases). V shed 0 bases and J shed 8 bases, with 17 bases lying between them. This CDR3 has 15 residues. Germline V gene lookup returns CDR1 SGHRS and CDR2 YFSETQ. For the CDR3, the DNA is TGCGCCAGCAGCTTGGGTAGTCTTGGGGCTGAGGGCTACACCTTC. It encodes CASSLGSLGAEGYTF.

This clone has a single count. Here the CDR3 reads CASSSKTRGTGYEQYF. The CDR3 DNA sequence: TGCGCCAGCAGCTCGAAAACCAGGGGAACGGGGTACGAGCAGTACTTC. This chain uses TRBV5-1 with TRBJ2-7, with D possibly being TRBD1 (6 bases). V dropped 3 bases and J dropped 4 bases, with 20 bases sitting between them. Germline V lookup: CDR1 SGHRS, CDR2 YFSETQ. The CDR3 has 16 residues.